Presented here are 2 T cell receptor beta chains from one specimen sequenced in a study of blood T cells in healthy people across ages. The second PCR ran about 6 to 12 cycles with a sample-barcoded 5' primer and J-beta primers. TCRdb redid the calling of the 5' RACE reads with MiXCR, one entry per CDR3 protein. The sample has hundreds of thousands of distinct CDR3 sequences, approximately 40% seen once. The source material was blood. These receptors were collected from an elderly man in good health.

CDR3 sequence (DNA): TGCAGTGCCGAAGACTCTTCGGATACGCAGTATTTT. This sequence encodes CSAEDSSDTQYF. The genes are TRBV20-1 and TRBJ2-3; D remains unclear. The CDR3 sequence is 12 residues long. CDR1 is DFQATT, CDR2 SNEGSKA, per germline (reference sequence). V lost 6 bases and J lost 6, with 13 bases in between.

The chain carries TRBV11-2 and TRBJ2-5; D is perhaps TRBD1 or TRBD2 (5 bases each). Trimming took 8 bases from V and 4 from J, leaving 17 bases between them. CDR1 and CDR2 from the germline V gene are SGHAT and FQNNGV. This CDR3 region has 14 residues. In DNA, the CDR3 is TGTGCCAGCCGACAAACTGGGGCGGGAGAGACCCAGTACTTC. Amino acid sequence: CASRQTGAGETQYF.